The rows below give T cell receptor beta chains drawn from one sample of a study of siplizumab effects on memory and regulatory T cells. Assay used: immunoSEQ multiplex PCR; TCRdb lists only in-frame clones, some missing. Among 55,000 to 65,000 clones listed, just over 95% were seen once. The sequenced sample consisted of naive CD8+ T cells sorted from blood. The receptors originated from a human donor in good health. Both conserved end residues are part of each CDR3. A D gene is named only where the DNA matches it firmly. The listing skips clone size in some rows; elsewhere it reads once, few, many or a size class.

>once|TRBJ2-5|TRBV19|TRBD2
CASRQREGETQYF
TGTGCCAGTAGACAGCGGGAAGGGGAGACCCAGTACTTC
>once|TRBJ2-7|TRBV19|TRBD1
CASSAGTATYEQYF
TGTGCCAGTAGTGCCGGGACAGCTACTTACGAGCAGTACTTC
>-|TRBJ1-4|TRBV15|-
CATSGGRATNEKLFF
TGTGCCACCAGCGGGGGACGGGCAACTAATGAAAAACTGTTTTTT
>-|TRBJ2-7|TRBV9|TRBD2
CASSLGTRGYEQYF
TGTGCCAGCAGCCTTGGGACTAGGGGGTACGAGCAGTACTTC
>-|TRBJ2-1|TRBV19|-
CASSTSSGGSYNEQFF
TGTGCCAGTAGTACCTCCAGTGGGGGCTCCTACAATGAGCAGTTCTTC
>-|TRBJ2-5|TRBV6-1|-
CASSGVGTQYF
TGTGCCAGCAGTGGCGTGGGGACCCAGTACTTC
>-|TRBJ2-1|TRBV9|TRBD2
CASSPSGRIDEQFF
TGTGCCAGCAGCCCAAGCGGGAGGATCGATGAGCAGTTCTTC
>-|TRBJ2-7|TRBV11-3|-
CASSLNLGTGAYEQYF
TGTGCCAGCAGCTTAAATCTCGGGACGGGTGCCTACGAGCAGTACTTC
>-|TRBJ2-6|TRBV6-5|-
CASSSHTGANVLTF
TGTGCCAGCAGTTCTCACACCGGGGCCAACGTCCTGACTTTC
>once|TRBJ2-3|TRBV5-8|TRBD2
CASSPGLADSTDTQYF
TGTGCCAGCAGCCCCGGACTAGCGGATAGCACAGATACGCAGTATTTT
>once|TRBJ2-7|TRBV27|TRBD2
CASSLSRGGSGSSYEQYF
TGTGCCAGCAGTTTATCGAGGGGGGGTAGCGGGAGTTCCTACGAGCAGTACTTC
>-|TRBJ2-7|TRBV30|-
CACGPGSYEQYF
TGTGCCTGCGGGCCTGGGAGCTACGAGCAGTACTTC
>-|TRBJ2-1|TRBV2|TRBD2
CASSDKREVYNEQFF
TGTGCCAGCAGTGACAAGCGGGAGGTGTACAATGAGCAGTTCTTC
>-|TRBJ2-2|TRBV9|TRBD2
CASSERGSNTGELFF
TGTGCCAGCAGTGAGCGGGGGTCTAACACCGGGGAGCTGTTTTTT
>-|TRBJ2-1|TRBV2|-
CASSDGSYNEQFF
TGTGCCAGCAGTGACGGTTCCTACAATGAGCAGTTCTTC
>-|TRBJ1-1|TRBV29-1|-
CSVEGELGSGTLNTEAFF
TGCAGCGTTGAAGGGGAACTGGGGTCCGGGACATTGAACACTGAAGCTTTCTTT
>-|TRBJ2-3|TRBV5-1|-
CASSLWGEAPTDTQYF
TGCGCCAGCAGCTTGTGGGGGGAGGCCCCCACAGATACGCAGTATTTT
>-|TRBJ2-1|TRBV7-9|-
CASSFTANEQFF
TGTGCCAGCAGCTTCACGGCCAATGAGCAGTTCTTC
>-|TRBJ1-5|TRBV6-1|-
CASSEATVQPQHF
TGTGCCAGCAGTGAAGCCACGGTTCAGCCCCAGCATTTT
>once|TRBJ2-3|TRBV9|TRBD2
CASSVEPSGRLDTQYF
TGTGCCAGCAGCGTAGAACCTAGCGGGAGATTAGATACGCAGTATTTT
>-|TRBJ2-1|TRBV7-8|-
CASGSNEQFF
TGTGCTTCCGGGAGCAATGAGCAGTTCTTC
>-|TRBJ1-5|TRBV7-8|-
CASSADSLNQPQHF
TGTGCCAGCAGCGCCGACAGTTTGAATCAGCCCCAGCATTTT
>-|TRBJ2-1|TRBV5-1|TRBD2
CASSGTKYYNEQFF
TGCGCCAGCTCCGGGACTAAATATTACAATGAGCAGTTCTTC
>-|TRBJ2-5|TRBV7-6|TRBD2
CASSFATSGKETQYF
TGTGCCAGCAGCTTTGCGACTAGCGGGAAAGAGACCCAGTACTTC
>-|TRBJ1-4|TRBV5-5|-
CASSVDSYNEKLFF
TGTGCCAGCAGCGTGGACAGCTATAATGAAAAACTGTTTTTT
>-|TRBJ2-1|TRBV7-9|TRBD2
CASSLAGTSANEQFF
TGTGCCAGCAGCTTAGCCGGGACTAGCGCGAATGAGCAGTTCTTC
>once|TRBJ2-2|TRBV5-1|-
CASSLEVVGTGELFF
TGCGCCAGCAGCTTGGAGGTTGTCGGAACCGGGGAGCTGTTTTTT
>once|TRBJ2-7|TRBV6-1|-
CASSELTGYYEQYF
TGTGCCAGCAGTGAACTCACAGGGTACTACGAGCAGTACTTC
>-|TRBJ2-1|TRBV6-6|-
CASSGSVTYNEQFF
TGTGCCAGCAGCGGGAGTGTGACCTACAATGAGCAGTTCTTC
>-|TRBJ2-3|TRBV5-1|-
CASSLLWGTDTQYF
TGCGCCAGCAGCTTGCTTTGGGGGACAGATACGCAGTATTTT
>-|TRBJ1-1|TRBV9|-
CASGAGSSTEAFF
TGTGCCAGCGGGGCAGGGTCGAGCACTGAAGCTTTCTTT
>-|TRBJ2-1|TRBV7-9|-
CASSPLPTGIYEQFF
TGTGCCAGCAGCCCTCTACCGACCGGCATCTATGAGCAGTTCTTC
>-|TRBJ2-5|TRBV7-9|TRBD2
CALRLADRETQYF
TGTGCCCTAAGGCTAGCGGATCGGGAGACCCAGTACTTC
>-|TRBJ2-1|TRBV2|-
CASSVATGNEQFF
TGTGCCAGCAGTGTTGCAACTGGGAATGAGCAGTTCTTC
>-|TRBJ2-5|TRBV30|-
CAWSVGGEEETQYF
TGTGCCTGGAGCGTAGGAGGGGAAGAAGAGACCCAGTACTTC
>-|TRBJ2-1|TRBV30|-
CAWSAGRYNEQFF
TGTGCCTGGAGTGCCGGACGTTACAATGAGCAGTTCTTC
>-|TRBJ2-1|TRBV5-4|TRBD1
CASSLDRGPQYEQFF
TGTGCCAGCAGCTTGGACAGGGGCCCTCAATATGAGCAGTTCTTC
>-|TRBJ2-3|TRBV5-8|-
CASSFTGPDTQYF
TGTGCCAGCAGCTTTACGGGGCCAGATACGCAGTATTTT
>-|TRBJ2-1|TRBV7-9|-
CASSYSNEQFF
TGTGCCAGCAGCTATAGCAATGAGCAGTTCTTC
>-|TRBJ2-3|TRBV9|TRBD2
CASSVVGGGPLSTDTQYF
TGTGCCAGCAGCGTAGTGGGGGGAGGGCCTCTGAGCACAGATACGCAGTATTTT
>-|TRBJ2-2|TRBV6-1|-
CAIWQGNTGELFF
TGTGCCATATGGCAGGGGAACACCGGGGAGCTGTTTTTT
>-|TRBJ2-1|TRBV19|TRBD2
CASSGTSGGISYNEQFF
TGTGCCAGTAGTGGGACTAGCGGGGGTATTTCCTACAATGAGCAGTTCTTC
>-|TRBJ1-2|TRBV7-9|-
CASSLWGGNAYGYTF
TGTGCCAGCAGCTTATGGGGGGGTAATGCCTATGGCTACACCTTC
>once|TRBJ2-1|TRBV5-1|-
CASSLEGGEQFF
TGCGCCAGCAGCTTGGAGGGGGGTGAGCAGTTCTTC
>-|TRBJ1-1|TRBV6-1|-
CASTPANWRTEAFF
TGTGCCAGCACCCCTGCTAACTGGCGGACTGAAGCTTTCTTT
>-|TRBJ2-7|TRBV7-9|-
CASSSGPYEQYF
TGTGCCAGCAGCTCCGGGCCCTACGAGCAGTACTTC
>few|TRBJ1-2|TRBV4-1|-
CASSQGGNYGYTF
TGCGCCAGCAGCCAAGGGGGGAACTATGGCTACACCTTC
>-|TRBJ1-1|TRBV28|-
CASSPQSVNTEAFF
TGTGCCAGCAGTCCCCAGTCAGTGAACACTGAAGCTTTCTTT
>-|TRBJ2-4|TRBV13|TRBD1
CASSPETGLAKNIQYF
TGTGCCAGCAGCCCAGAGACAGGGCTGGCCAAAAACATTCAGTACTTC
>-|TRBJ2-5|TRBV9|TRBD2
CASSVSGRASETQYF
TGTGCCAGCAGTGTCAGCGGGAGGGCCTCAGAGACCCAGTACTTC
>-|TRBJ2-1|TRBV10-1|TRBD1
CASSKTGGVGDEQFF
TGCGCCAGCAGCAAGACAGGGGGCGTCGGGGATGAGCAGTTCTTC
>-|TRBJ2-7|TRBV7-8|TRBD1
CASSLHPGQGGNYEQYF
TGTGCCAGCAGCTTACATCCGGGACAGGGAGGGAACTACGAGCAGTACTTC
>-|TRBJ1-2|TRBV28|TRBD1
CASSLTGVNYGYTF
TGTGCCAGCAGTTTAACAGGGGTGAACTATGGCTACACCTTC
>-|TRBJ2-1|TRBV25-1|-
CASSEFWGEQFF
TGTGCCAGCAGTGAATTCTGGGGGGAGCAGTTCTTC
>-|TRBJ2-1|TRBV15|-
CATSKEVLGNHEQFF
TGTGCCACCAGCAAAGAGGTTCTTGGAAACCATGAGCAGTTCTTC
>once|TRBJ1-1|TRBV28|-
CASSATWMNTEAFF
TGTGCCAGCAGTGCTACCTGGATGAACACTGAAGCTTTCTTT
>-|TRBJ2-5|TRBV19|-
CASRGHLLQGGPETQYF
TGTGCCAGTAGGGGTCACCTCCTACAGGGAGGCCCAGAGACCCAGTACTTC
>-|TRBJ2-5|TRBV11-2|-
CASRIGAEETQYF
TGTGCCAGCAGGATAGGGGCAGAAGAGACCCAGTACTTC
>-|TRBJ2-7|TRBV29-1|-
CSVEDSQGPEQYF
TGCAGCGTTGAAGATTCACAGGGCCCCGAGCAGTACTTC